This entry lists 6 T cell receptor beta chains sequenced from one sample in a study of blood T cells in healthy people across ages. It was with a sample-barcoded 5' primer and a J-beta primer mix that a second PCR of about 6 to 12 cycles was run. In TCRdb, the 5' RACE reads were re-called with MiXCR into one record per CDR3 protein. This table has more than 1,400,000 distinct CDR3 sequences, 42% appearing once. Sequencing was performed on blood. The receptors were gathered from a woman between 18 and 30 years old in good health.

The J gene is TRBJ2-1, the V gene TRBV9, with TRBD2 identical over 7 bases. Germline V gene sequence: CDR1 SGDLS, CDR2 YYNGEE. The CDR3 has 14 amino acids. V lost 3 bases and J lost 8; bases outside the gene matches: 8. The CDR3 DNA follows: TGTGCCAGCAGCGAGGGAGGGTCCCCGGATGAGCAGTTCTTC. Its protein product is CASSEGGSPDEQFF.

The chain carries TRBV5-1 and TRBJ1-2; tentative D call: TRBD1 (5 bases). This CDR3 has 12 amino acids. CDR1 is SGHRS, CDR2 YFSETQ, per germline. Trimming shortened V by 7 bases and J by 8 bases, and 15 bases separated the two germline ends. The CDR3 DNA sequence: TGCGCCAGCGGGACGGCGGGCGGGGGCTACACCTTC. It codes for CASGTAGGGYTF. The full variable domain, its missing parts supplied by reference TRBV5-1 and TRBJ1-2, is KAGVTQTPRYLIKTRGQQVTLSCSPISGHRSVSWYQQTPGQGLQFLFEYFSETQRNKGNFPGRFSGRQFSNSRSEMNVSTLELGDSALYLCASGTAGGGYTFGSGTRLTVV.

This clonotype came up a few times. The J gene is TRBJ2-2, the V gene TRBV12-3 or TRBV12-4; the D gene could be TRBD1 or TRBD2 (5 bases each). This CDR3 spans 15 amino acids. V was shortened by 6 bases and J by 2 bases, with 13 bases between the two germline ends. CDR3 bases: TGTGCCAGCAGCCCCTCGAGGGGAAACACCGGGGAGCTGTTTTTT. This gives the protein CASSPSRGNTGELFF.

The CDR3 coding sequence is TGTGCCAGCAGCTTGGCAGCGGGGGGGCCTCAAGAGACCCAGTACTTC. Amino acid sequence: CASSLAAGGPQETQYF. The chain combines TRBV5-6 with TRBJ2-5; TRBD2 matches 10 bases. Germline values: CDR1 SGHDT, CDR2 YYEEEE. This CDR3 contains 16 residues. J gave up 2 bases and V 0 bases, and 4 bases lay outside the gene matches.

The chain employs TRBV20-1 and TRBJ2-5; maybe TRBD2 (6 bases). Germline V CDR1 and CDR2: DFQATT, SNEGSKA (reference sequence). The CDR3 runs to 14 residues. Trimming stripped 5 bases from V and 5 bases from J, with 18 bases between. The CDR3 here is CSAFPRDSPETQYF. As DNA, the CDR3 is TGCAGTGCTTTTCCCAGGGACTCTCCGGAGACCCAGTACTTC.

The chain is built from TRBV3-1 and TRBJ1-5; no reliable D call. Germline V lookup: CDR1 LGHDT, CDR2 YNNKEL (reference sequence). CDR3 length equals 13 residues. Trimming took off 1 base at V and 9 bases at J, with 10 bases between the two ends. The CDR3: CASSQAREWPQHF. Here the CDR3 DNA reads TGTGCCAGCAGCCAAGCTCGGGAGTGGCCCCAGCATTTT.